The 28 T cell receptor beta chains in this list originate from one sample, sequenced in a study of a mutant IDH1 vaccine in newly diagnosed glioma. Profiling relied on immunoSEQ multiplex PCR, and the TCRdb table lists in-frame clones only, not all of them. The sample holds 75,000 to 100,000 clones, 80% to 90% seen once. Stated time point: baseline, week 1 (first vaccination visit). Treatment: pre-vaccination baseline after standard-of-care therapy. This material consisted of PBMCs, taken from a glioma patient treated with radiotherapy, temozolomide or both. These receptors came from a woman between 45 and 65 years old with glioma.

This clone was recorded only once. The chain couples TRBV7-6 to TRBJ2-3; 12 nucleotides match TRBD2. V shed 5 bases and J 3 bases; nucleotides not matched to a gene: 3. There are 15 residues in the CDR3. Germline CDR1 and CDR2: SGHVS and FNYEAQ. CDR3 residues: CASSILAGGTDTQYF. In nucleotides, the CDR3 is TGTGCCAGCAGCATACTAGCGGGGGGTACAGATACGCAGTATTTT.

This chain links TRBV5-6 with TRBJ1-5; no firm D call. The CDR3 is 16 amino acids. From germline, CDR1 is SGHDT and CDR2 YYEEEE. V was clipped by 4 bases and J by 0 bases, with 14 bases between them. The CDR3: CASSLGNPSSNQPQHF. CDR3 sequence (DNA): TGTGCCAGCAGCCTAGGCAACCCTTCTAGCAATCAGCCCCAGCATTTT.

V gene TRBV18 combines with J gene TRBJ2-2; tentative D call: TRBD2 (6 bases). Germline CDR1 and CDR2: KGHSH and LQKENI. This CDR3 has 11 amino acids. V lost 11 bases, J lost 4 bases, and 8 bases lay in between. This CDR3 reads CASGGTGELFF. DNA of the CDR3: TGTGCCTCCGGGGGCACCGGGGAGCTGTTTTTT.

The rearrangement links TRBV19 to TRBJ1-2; 10 positions match TRBD1. The V gene's germline CDR1 is LNHDA and CDR2 SQIVND (reference sequence). Trimming took 6 bases from V and 2 from J; bases not matched to a gene: 6. The CDR3 has 15 residues. CDR3: CASRPGQGRNYGYTF. DNA for the CDR3: TGTGCCAGTAGACCGGGACAGGGGAGGAACTATGGCTACACCTTC.

This clone showed up just once. This chain uses TRBV6-1 with TRBJ2-7; perhaps TRBD1 as D (5 bases). V was pared by 6 bases and J by 0 bases, with 12 bases between. CDR3 length: 14 residues. Germline CDR1 MNHNS, CDR2 SASEGT. The CDR3 DNA sequence: TGTGCCAGCAGAAGGAAGGGGCCCTCCTACGAGCAGTACTTC. Its translation: CASRRKGPSYEQYF.

J is TRBJ2-7 and V is TRBV6-6; TRBD2 might be the D (5 bases). The CDR3 sequence is 13 residues long. Trimming shortened V by 6 bases and J by 6 bases, and 15 bases separated the two germline ends. Germline V gene data show CDR1 as MNHNY and CDR2 as SVGAGI (reference sequence). CDR3 sequence: CASSPYEGSEQYF. CDR3 nucleotides: TGTGCCAGCAGCCCCTACGAAGGGAGCGAGCAGTACTTC.

The rearrangement links TRBV19 to TRBJ2-7, with D uncertain. V dropped 5 bases and J dropped 2 bases, with 16 bases sitting between them. The CDR3 has 15 residues. Germline V gene lookup returns CDR1 LNHDA and CDR2 SQIVND (reference sequence). The CDR3 protein is CASSVAGDGPYEQYF. In DNA, the CDR3 is TGTGCCAGTAGTGTCGCCGGAGACGGCCCCTACGAGCAGTACTTC. Filled out from reference TRBV19 and TRBJ2-7, the complete variable domain reads DGGITQSPKYLFRKEGQNVTLSCEQNLNHDAMYWYRQDPGQGLRLIYYSQIVNDFQKGDIAEGYSVSREKKESFPLTVTSAQKNPTAFYLCASSVAGDGPYEQYFGPGTRLTVT.

The chain combines TRBV6-1 with TRBJ1-5, with TRBD1 matching 8 bases. This CDR3 spans 15 amino acids. From germline, CDR1 is MNHNS and CDR2 SASEGT. Trimming took 3 bases from V and 4 from J; bases not matched to a gene: 5. The CDR3 DNA reads as TGTGCCAGCAGTGATGGGGACAGGTTGAATCAGCCCCAGCATTTT. Translating gives CASSDGDRLNQPQHF.

The V and J genes are TRBV18 and TRBJ2-5; tentatively, D is TRBD1 (6 bases). Trimming took 5 bases from V and 7 from J, leaving 14 bases between them. Germline V lookup: CDR1 KGHSH, CDR2 LQKENI. This CDR3 comprises 13 residues. The CDR3 here is CASSLQGHRTQYF. The CDR3 DNA is TGTGCCAGCTCATTACAGGGCCACCGGACCCAGTACTTC.

The J gene is TRBJ1-5, the V gene TRBV4-2; D gene ambiguous. CDR3 length: 15 residues. Deletions cut 4 bases from V and 7 bases from J, with 17 bases between. In germline, CDR1 is LGHNA, CDR2 YNFKEQ. The CDR3 region has the DNA TGTGCCAGCAGCCTCCTTGTAGGAGGAGCCCAGCCCCAGCATTTT. This gives the protein CASSLLVGGAQPQHF.

This sequence joins TRBV19 and TRBJ2-7; possible D gene TRBD2, 5 bases. V was clipped by 5 bases and J by 0 bases, with 11 bases between them. This CDR3 has 14 amino acids. CDR1 and CDR2 (germline): LNHDA, SQIVND (reference sequence). The CDR3 spells CASSYGRGSYEQYF. The CDR3 DNA reads as TGTGCCAGTAGTTACGGTCGGGGCTCCTACGAGCAGTACTTC.

This chain links TRBV5-1 with TRBJ1-2; D is possibly TRBD1 (5 bases). Germline CDR1 reads SGHRS; CDR2 reads YFSETQ. This CDR3 spans 13 amino acids. Trimming stripped 4 bases from V and 7 bases from J, with 14 bases between. The CDR3 sequence: CASSTDPGGGYTF. DNA for the CDR3: TGCGCCAGCAGCACGGACCCCGGGGGTGGCTACACCTTC.

The gene calls are TRBV28 and TRBJ1-5, with 7 bases fitting TRBD1. This CDR3 region has 13 residues. Germline CDR1 is MDHEN and CDR2 is SYDVKM. The ends lost 8 bases at V and 3 bases at J; junction bases unmatched: 4. CDR3: CASYGTVNQPQHF. The CDR3 DNA is TGTGCCAGCTACGGGACAGTCAATCAGCCCCAGCATTTT.

The chain couples TRBV6-1 to TRBJ2-3; 11 nucleotides match TRBD2. This CDR3 is built from 16 residues. Looked up from germline, CDR1 is MNHNS and CDR2 is SASEGT. V dropped 1 base and J dropped 4; count of bases not matched to a gene: 4. CDR3 coding DNA: TGTGCCAGCAGTGAAGTACTAGCGGGAGACCCAGATACGCAGTATTTT. Protein sequence: CASSEVLAGDPDTQYF.

This clone occurred once. This rearrangement joins TRBV11-3 to TRBJ1-2, with 9 bases matching TRBD1. The CDR3 spans 13 residues. Germline CDR1 is SGHNT and CDR2 is YENEEA. With V trimmed by 5 bases and J by 4 bases, 2 bases remained unmatched. CDR3 in DNA: TGTGCCAGCAGCGCGGGACAGGGCTATGGCTACACCTTC. It encodes CASSAGQGYGYTF.

The rearrangement links TRBV13 to TRBJ2-1; D remains ambiguous. Trimming left V 0 bases short and J 7 bases short, with 10 bases between. Germline CDR1 reads PRHDT; CDR2 reads FYEKMQ (reference sequence). The CDR3 length is 14 residues. This CDR3 reads CASSLGRQINEQFF. The CDR3 DNA sequence: TGTGCCAGCAGCTTAGGCCGGCAGATAAATGAGCAGTTCTTC.

V is TRBV13 and J is TRBJ2-3, with 10 bases matching TRBD1. The CDR3 loop spans 14 amino acids. V lost 10 bases, J lost 3 bases, and 7 bases stayed unmatched. Germline V gives CDR1 PRHDT, CDR2 FYEKMQ (reference sequence). The CDR3 region has the DNA TGTGCCACCGCAGGGACAGGGGAGACAGATACGCAGTATTTT. Protein sequence: CATAGTGETDTQYF.

The chain joins TRBV7-9 to TRBJ1-1, with D maybe TRBD1 (5 bases). The CDR3 is 15 residues long. Between the trimmed V and J ends, which lost 1 base and 5 bases, there was a span of 14 bases. Germline lookup yields CDR1 SEHNR and CDR2 FQNEAQ (reference sequence). The CDR3 here is CASSLDQGWGTEAFF. In nucleotides, the CDR3 is TGTGCCAGCAGCTTAGATCAGGGTTGGGGAACTGAAGCTTTCTTT.

The chain uses TRBV28 and TRBJ2-1; D remains unclear. Germline V CDR1 and CDR2: MDHEN, SYDVKM. V lost 1 base and J lost 5, with 12 bases in between. CDR3 length equals 15 residues. In nucleotides, the CDR3 is TGTGCCAGCAGTTTATTCGACACGGTGGACAATGAGCAGTTCTTC. Encoded protein: CASSLFDTVDNEQFF.

The CDR3 DNA reads TGCAGCGTTGGGGCAGACCAAGAGACCCAGTACTTC. Protein sequence: CSVGADQETQYF. This chain uses TRBV29-1 with TRBJ2-5; no definite D call. The length of the CDR3 is 12 residues. Germline assignment: CDR1 SQVTM and CDR2 ANQGSEA. The V end lost 4 bases, the J end lost 0 bases, and 6 bases lay between the germline ends.

This clone was counted at least ten times. J is TRBJ1-1 and V is TRBV11-2; D uncertain. The CDR3 has 16 amino acids. V was trimmed by 0 bases and J by 3 bases, leaving 14 bases between them. Per the germline V gene, CDR1 is SGHAT and CDR2 is FQNNGV. In DNA, the CDR3 is TGTGCCAGCAGCTTAGAATTCGGCAGAAAATACACTGAAGCTTTCTTT. It codes for CASSLEFGRKYTEAFF.

This clone showed up just once. The germline gene is not matched at one end of the junction; a read error may be the cause. The rearrangement uses TRBV4-1 and TRBJ1-2; D not certain. In germline, CDR1 is MGHRA, CDR2 YSYEKL. The CDR3 loop spans 15 amino acids. The CDR3 spells CASNQAVRGSYGYTF. CDR3 sequence (DNA): TGCGCCAGCAACCAAGCAGTACGGGGATCCTATGGCTACACCTTC.

This clone has a single count. The chain employs TRBV19 and TRBJ2-1, with 11 bases lining up with TRBD2. The trim removed 0 bases at V and 7 bases at J, leaving 8 bases unmatched. Germline values: CDR1 LNHDA, CDR2 SQIVND (reference sequence). This CDR3 is 17 amino acids long. The CDR3 here is CASSIDQSSGRWNEQFF. The CDR3 nucleotides read TGTGCCAGTAGTATAGATCAGTCTAGCGGGAGGTGGAATGAGCAGTTCTTC.

The chain uses TRBV2 and TRBJ2-7, with 8 bases identical to TRBD1. The V gene's germline CDR1 is SNHLY and CDR2 FYNNEI. The V gene end was trimmed by 6 bases and the J gene end by 12 bases; junction bases not matched to a gene: 7. The CDR3 runs 11 residues. The CDR3 region is CASSQDRDRYF. For the CDR3, the DNA is TGTGCCAGCAGCCAGGACAGGGATCGGTACTTC. The full variable domain, its missing parts supplied by reference TRBV2 and TRBJ2-7, is EPEVTQTPSHQVTQMGQEVILRCVPISNHLYFYWYRQILGQKVEFLVSFYNNEISEKSEIFDDQFSVERPDGSNFTLKIRSTKLEDSAMYFCASSQDRDRYFGPGTRLTVT.

This chain links TRBV2 with TRBJ1-2; D uncertain. Looked up from germline, CDR1 is SNHLY and CDR2 is FYNNEI. This CDR3 is 12 amino acids long. V lost 0 bases and J lost 8, with 7 bases in between. The CDR3 nucleotides are TGTGCCAGCAGTGAAGCGCTGGCGGGCTACACCTTC. Protein sequence: CASSEALAGYTF.

V usage is TRBV5-1 and J usage is TRBJ1-2, with a possible D match to TRBD1 (5 bases). The CDR3 extends over 16 amino acids. Germline V gene data show CDR1 as SGHRS and CDR2 as YFSETQ. V lost 4 bases, J lost 2 bases, and 18 bases lay in between. The CDR3 DNA is TGCGCCAGCAGCCCCTCCCGGGGGACCCAAAACTATGGCTACACCTTC. The encoded protein is CASSPSRGTQNYGYTF.

The gene calls are TRBV5-1 and TRBJ2-7, with D possibly TRBD1 on 6 matching bases. The CDR3 loop spans 12 amino acids. Germline assignment: CDR1 SGHRS and CDR2 YFSETQ. Trimming stripped 4 bases from V and 3 bases from J, with 8 bases between. The CDR3 loop is CASSPQGYEQYF. DNA for the CDR3: TGCGCCAGCAGCCCACAGGGCTACGAGCAGTACTTC.

CDR3 nucleotide sequence: TGTGCCAGCAGTGTCGAGGGAATGGTTAATGAAAAACTGTTTTTT. The encoded protein is CASSVEGMVNEKLFF. This sequence joins TRBV2 and TRBJ1-4; D uncertain. Trimming left V 4 bases short and J 4 bases short, with 13 bases between. Germline V gives CDR1 SNHLY, CDR2 FYNNEI. The CDR3 sequence is 15 residues long. Supplemented by reference TRBV2 and TRBJ1-4, the full variable domain reads EPEVTQTPSHQVTQMGQEVILRCVPISNHLYFYWYRQILGQKVEFLVSFYNNEISEKSEIFDDQFSVERPDGSNFTLKIRSTKLEDSAMYFCASSVEGMVNEKLFFGSGTQLSVL.